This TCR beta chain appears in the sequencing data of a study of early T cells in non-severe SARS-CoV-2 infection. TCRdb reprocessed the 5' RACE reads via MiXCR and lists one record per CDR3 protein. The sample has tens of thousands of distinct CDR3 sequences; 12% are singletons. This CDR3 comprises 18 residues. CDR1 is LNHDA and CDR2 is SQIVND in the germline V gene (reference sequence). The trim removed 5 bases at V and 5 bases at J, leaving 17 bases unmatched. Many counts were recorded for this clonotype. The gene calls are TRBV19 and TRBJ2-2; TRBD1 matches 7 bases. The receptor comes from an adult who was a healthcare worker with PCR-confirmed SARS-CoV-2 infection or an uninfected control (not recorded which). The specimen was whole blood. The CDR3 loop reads CASSEGPTGPRGTGELFF. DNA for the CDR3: TGTGCCAGTAGTGAGGGGCCGACAGGGCCGAGGGGGACCGGGGAGCTGTTTTTT.